The 17 T cell receptor beta chains below all came from one sample that was sequenced in a study of cytomegalovirus exposure and HLA in healthy donors. Both 60 Vbeta primers and 13 Jbeta primers went into the PCR. The assay was immunoSEQ multiplex PCR, and TCRdb's table has in-frame clones only and misses some. The repertoire holds some 130,000 clones, with 70% to 80% as singletons. Sequenced sample: PBMCs. These TCRs come from a female donor in good health and CMV-seronegative.

As DNA, the CDR3 is TGTGCCAGCAGTCCGGACAGGGGGCGCGATACTTCCTATGGCTACACCTTC. It is translated as CASSPDRGRDTSYGYTF. The V and J genes are TRBV28 and TRBJ1-2; 11 nucleotides agree with TRBD1. This CDR3 has 17 amino acids. Germline assignment: CDR1 MDHEN and CDR2 SYDVKM. Unmatched junction bases numbered 12, after V lost 5 bases and J lost 4 bases.

This clone was detected a few times. The rearrangement links TRBV4-3 to TRBJ1-2, with D hard to call. The CDR3 has 14 residues. Germline V gene lookup returns CDR1 LGHNA and CDR2 YSLEER. V dropped 1 base and J dropped 5 bases, with 11 bases sitting between them. CDR3 sequence: CASSQAHGEYGYTF. CDR3 sequence (DNA): TGCGCCAGCAGCCAAGCTCACGGGGAATATGGCTACACCTTC.

This chain connects TRBV27 to TRBJ1-2, with TRBD1 identical over 11 bases. J lost 7 bases, V lost 3 bases, and 7 bases had no gene match. This CDR3 is 15 amino acids long. Germline V CDR1 and CDR2: MNHEY, SMNVEV (reference sequence). CDR3 protein: CASSFMWDRGVGYTF. The CDR3 region has the DNA TGTGCCAGCAGTTTTATGTGGGACAGGGGGGTTGGCTACACCTTC.

The rearrangement links TRBV6-5 to TRBJ2-7; 8 bases match TRBD1. J was trimmed by 0 bases and V by 2 bases; bases with no gene match: 6. The CDR3 has 16 amino acids. The germline gives CDR1 MNHEY, CDR2 SVGAGI. CDR3 nucleotide sequence: TGTGCCAGCAGTTACGGGGACAGGCGGTACTCCTACGAGCAGTACTTC. Translating gives CASSYGDRRYSYEQYF.

The rearrangement joins TRBV13 to TRBJ2-5, with D perhaps TRBD2 (6 bases). The CDR3 contains 14 residues. Germline V gene data show CDR1 as PRHDT and CDR2 as FYEKMQ (reference sequence). Between the trimmed V and J ends, which lost 4 bases and 0 bases, there was a span of 9 bases. CDR3 sequence (DNA): TGTGCCAGCAGCTGGGGCGGGGACCAAGAGACCCAGTACTTC. It encodes CASSWGGDQETQYF.

The chain employs TRBV5-1 and TRBJ2-3; tentative D call: TRBD2 (5 bases). V dropped 1 base and J dropped 0 bases, with 9 bases sitting between them. Germline values: CDR1 SGHRS, CDR2 YFSETQ. The CDR3 totals 15 residues. CDR3 residues: CASSLLSGSTDTQYF. In DNA form, the CDR3 reads TGCGCCAGCAGCTTGCTGAGCGGTAGCACAGATACGCAGTATTTT.

This sequence joins TRBV7-9 and TRBJ2-1; a weak D match, TRBD2 (6 bases). With 6 bases removed from V and 4 bases from J, the gap between germline ends came to 10 bases. This CDR3 region has 13 residues. The germline V gene has CDR1 SEHNR and CDR2 FQNEAQ (reference sequence). Written as DNA, the CDR3 is TGTGCCAGCAGAGTGGGGGGATACAATGAGCAGTTCTTC. Amino acid sequence: CASRVGGYNEQFF.

This chain joins TRBV6-5 and TRBJ2-2; TRBD2 is a possible D gene (5 bases). The CDR3 runs 15 residues. With 4 bases removed from V and 7 bases from J, the gap between germline ends came to 16 bases. CDR1 is MNHEY, CDR2 SVGAGI, per germline. The CDR3 sequence: CASSLVWGAFGELFF. DNA for the CDR3: TGTGCCAGCAGTTTAGTGTGGGGAGCGTTCGGGGAGCTGTTTTTT.

The chain employs TRBV9 and TRBJ2-1; D remains ambiguous. Trimming shortened V by 4 bases and J by 6 bases, and 8 bases separated the two germline ends. CDR1 is SGDLS, CDR2 YYNGEE, per germline. This CDR3 has 12 residues. CDR3: CASSNLGNEQFF. As DNA, the CDR3 is TGTGCCAGCAGCAATCTAGGCAATGAGCAGTTCTTC.

The V call is TRBV6-5, the J call TRBJ1-2; a weak D match, TRBD1 (5 bases). Germline CDR1 reads MNHEY; CDR2 reads SVGAGI. V lost 2 bases and J lost 9, with 13 bases in between. This CDR3 has 13 residues. The CDR3 loop is CASSYHQGRSYTF. The CDR3 DNA reads TGTGCCAGCAGTTACCATCAGGGTCGGAGCTACACCTTC.

This clone has a single count. The chain employs TRBV30 and TRBJ1-2; unclear D gene. CDR3 length: 12 amino acids. CDR1 GTSNPN and CDR2 SVGIG come from the germline V gene (reference sequence). V lost 3 bases to trimming and J lost 7 bases, with 12 bases between them. The CDR3 spells CAWSAQFVGYTF. DNA for the CDR3: TGTGCCTGGAGCGCACAGTTTGTTGGCTACACCTTC.

The count of this clone is one. The chain couples TRBV7-2 to TRBJ2-1; 7 nucleotides line up with TRBD2. V lost 5 bases, J lost 2 bases, and 6 bases stayed unmatched. CDR1 is SGHTA and CDR2 is FQGNSA in the germline V gene. The CDR3 is 15 residues long. The CDR3 here is CASSPGGSTYNEQFF. CDR3 DNA sequence: TGTGCCAGCAGCCCCGGGGGGTCCACCTACAATGAGCAGTTCTTC.

The chain uses TRBV7-2 and TRBJ2-7, with D hard to call. This CDR3 has 16 residues. In germline, CDR1 is SGHTA, CDR2 FQGNSA. The germline V and J ends were trimmed by 5 bases and 4 bases, with 21 bases remaining between them. The CDR3 region has the DNA TGTGCCAGCAGCCTTCCCACATCCCAGATTACATACGAGCAGTACTTC. Its translation is CASSLPTSQITYEQYF.

The chain is built from TRBV18 and TRBJ2-7, with 11 bases that match TRBD1. The trim removed 3 bases at V and 6 bases at J, leaving 4 bases unmatched. The CDR3 spans 14 residues. Germline lookup yields CDR1 KGHSH and CDR2 LQKENI. DNA of the CDR3: TGTGCCAGCTCACCCGGGACAGGGGGACCCGAGCAGTACTTC. This translates into CASSPGTGGPEQYF.

This clone was picked up one time. The chain recombines TRBV10-3 with TRBJ2-7; 9 nucleotides align to TRBD1. The CDR3 spans 14 residues. Germline CDR1 and CDR2: ENHRY and SYGVKD. After removal of 4 bases from V and 3 bases from J, the junction contained 4 bases not matched to a gene. The CDR3 loop reads CAISGDRGYYEQYF. In DNA form, the CDR3 reads TGTGCCATCAGTGGTGACAGGGGGTACTACGAGCAGTACTTC.

The chain combines TRBV27 with TRBJ1-5; 11 positions match TRBD1. This CDR3 is built from 20 residues. Germline V gene lookup returns CDR1 MNHEY and CDR2 SMNVEV (reference sequence). J gave up 0 bases and V 6 bases, and 16 bases lay outside the gene matches. CDR3 DNA: TGTGCCAGCAGATCGCCAACGGACAGGGGGCGTAATAATAGCAATCAGCCCCAGCATTTT. It specifies CASRSPTDRGRNNSNQPQHF.

The DNA for the CDR3 is TGTGCCAGCAGTGAAAGGACAGGGATGGGAGCTTTCTTT. Protein: CASSERTGMGAFF. V and J are TRBV6-1 and TRBJ1-1, with TRBD1 identical over 8 bases. The CDR3 loop spans 13 amino acids. Germline values: CDR1 MNHNS, CDR2 SASEGT. Losses at the gene ends were 2 bases for V and 10 bases for J; bases not matched to a gene: 6.